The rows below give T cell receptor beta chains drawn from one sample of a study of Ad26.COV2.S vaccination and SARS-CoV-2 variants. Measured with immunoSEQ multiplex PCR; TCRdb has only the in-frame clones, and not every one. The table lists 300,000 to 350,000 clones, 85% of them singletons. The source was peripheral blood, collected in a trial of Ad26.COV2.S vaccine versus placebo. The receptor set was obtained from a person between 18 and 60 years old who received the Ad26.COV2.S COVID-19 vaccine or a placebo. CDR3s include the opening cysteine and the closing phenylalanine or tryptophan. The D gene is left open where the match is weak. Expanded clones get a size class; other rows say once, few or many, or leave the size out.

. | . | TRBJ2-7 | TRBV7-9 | CASSLANRLPYEQYF
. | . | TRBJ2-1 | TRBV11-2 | CASSLSGGYEQFF
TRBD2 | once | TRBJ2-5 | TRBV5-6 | CASSPRAGFRETQYF
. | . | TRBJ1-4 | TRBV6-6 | CASSYPAGANEKLFF
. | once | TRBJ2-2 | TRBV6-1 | CASSEEASRAGELFF
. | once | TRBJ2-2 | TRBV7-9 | CASSLTVTGELFF
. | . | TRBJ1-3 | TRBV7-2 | CASSFGWGSLSSGNTIYF
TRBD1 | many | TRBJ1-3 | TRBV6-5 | CATQGGTDSGNTIYF
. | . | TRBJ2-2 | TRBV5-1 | CASSFGPGLGAGELFF
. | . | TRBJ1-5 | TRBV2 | CASTKGGDSNQPQHF
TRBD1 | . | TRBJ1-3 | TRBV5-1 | CASSSRDRGPIYF
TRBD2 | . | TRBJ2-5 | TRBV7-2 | CASSRGLAADQETQYF
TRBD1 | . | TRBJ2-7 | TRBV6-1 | CASSEAGTGSYEQYF
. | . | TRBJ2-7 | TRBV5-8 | CASSLGTAYLSEQYF
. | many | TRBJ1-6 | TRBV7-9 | CASRLGDSPLHF
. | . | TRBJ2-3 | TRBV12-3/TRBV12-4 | CASSSRDTQYF
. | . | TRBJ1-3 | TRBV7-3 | CASDLAGNTIYF
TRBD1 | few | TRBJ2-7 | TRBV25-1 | CASSDSGQAPYEQYF